These 30 T cell receptor beta chains were sequenced from one sample in a study of blood T cell repertoires in COVID-19. Repertoires were generated with immunoSEQ multiplex PCR, while TCRdb's copy carries only in-frame clones and drops some. The sample gives around 120,000 clones, around 86% of which show up once; 25% to 35% is in the top ten. Material for sequencing was peripheral blood. The receptors come from a woman in her seventies with acute or convalescent COVID-19.

The rearrangement joins TRBV6-6 to TRBJ2-3; 9 nucleotides line up with TRBD2. After removal of 0 bases from V and 6 bases from J, the junction contained 4 bases not matched to a gene. This CDR3 spans 15 amino acids. Germline V gives CDR1 MNHNY, CDR2 SVGAGI (reference sequence). CDR3 nucleotides: TGTGCCAGCAGTTACTCGGGACTAGCAGGGGATACGCAGTATTTT. The encoded protein is CASSYSGLAGDTQYF.

The gene calls are TRBV3-1 (or the pseudogene TRBV3-2) and TRBJ1-4; 7 bases map to TRBD1. V lost 0 bases and J lost 5; bases outside the gene matches: 9. The CDR3 extends over 17 amino acids. The V gene's germline CDR1 is LGHDT and CDR2 YNNKEL (reference sequence). The CDR3 coding sequence is TGTGCCAGCAGCCAAGATGGGACAGCCCAGGGCAATGAAAAACTGTTTTTT. This gives the protein CASSQDGTAQGNEKLFF.

V usage is TRBV9 and J usage is TRBJ2-5; 9 bases line up with TRBD2. The trim removed 4 bases at V and 3 bases at J, leaving 4 bases unmatched. Germline V gene lookup returns CDR1 SGDLS and CDR2 YYNGEE. The CDR3 totals 14 residues. CDR3 sequence reads: CASSSQRGEETQYF. The CDR3 nucleotides read TGTGCCAGCAGCTCCCAGCGGGGGGAAGAGACCCAGTACTTC.

J is TRBJ2-1 and V is TRBV4-1; unclear D gene. This CDR3 comprises 11 residues. V was cut by 1 base and J by 9 bases, with 4 bases left in between. CDR1 and CDR2 from the germline V gene are MGHRA and YSYEKL. The CDR3 DNA reads as TGCGCCAGCAGCCAAGGAGTTGAGCAGTTCTTC. The encoded protein is CASSQGVEQFF.

The V and J genes are TRBV2 and TRBJ1-6; D gene ambiguous. CDR1 and CDR2 from the germline V gene are SNHLY and FYNNEI. Trimming left V 2 bases short and J 5 bases short, with 10 bases between. The CDR3 covers 15 residues. In DNA, the CDR3 is TGTGCCAGCAGTGAACGGACGGGAGATAATTCACCCCTCCACTTT. Its protein product is CASSERTGDNSPLHF.

Regarding this clone: The same CDR3 also results from other DNA sequences found in this sample. The chain carries TRBV5-1 and TRBJ1-1; 8 bases line up with TRBD1. This CDR3 region has 15 residues. Trimming removed 4 bases from V and 0 bases from J; junction bases left unmatched: 5. CDR1 is SGHRS, CDR2 YFSETQ, per germline. CDR3 loop: CASSLAGGLNTEAFF. In DNA, the CDR3 is TGCGCCAGCAGCCTCGCAGGGGGCCTGAACACTGAAGCTTTCTTT.

The V and J genes are TRBV18 and TRBJ1-4, with 9 bases aligning to TRBD1. In germline, CDR1 is KGHSH, CDR2 LQKENI. This CDR3 has 16 residues. Trimming at V came to 5 bases and at J to 4 bases, leaving 8 bases not matched to a gene. CDR3 nucleotides: TGTGCCAGCTCAACGACCCAGGGACAGGGTAATGAAAAACTGTTTTTT. Its protein is CASSTTQGQGNEKLFF.

The V call is TRBV28, the J call TRBJ2-7; weak D call: TRBD1 (6 bases). Trimming removed 2 bases at V and 3 bases at J, with 11 bases between. Germline assignment: CDR1 MDHEN and CDR2 SYDVKM. CDR3 length: 14 amino acids. CDR3 bases: TGTGCCAGCAGTTTAGGATTGGACAGCTACGAGCAGTACTTC. Amino acid sequence: CASSLGLDSYEQYF.

This rearrangement joins TRBV3-1 (or the pseudogene TRBV3-2) to TRBJ1-6; TRBD1 might be the D (6 bases). Germline CDR1 and CDR2: LGHDT and YNNKEL (reference sequence). The germline V and J ends were trimmed by 2 bases and 10 bases, with 15 bases remaining between them. The CDR3 is 15 residues long. The CDR3 protein is CASSQTGQVFSPLHF. The CDR3 DNA reads TGTGCCAGCAGCCAAACAGGGCAGGTTTTCTCACCCCTCCACTTT.

The chain combines TRBV5-6 with TRBJ2-7; 7 nucleotides match TRBD1. The germline gives CDR1 SGHDT, CDR2 YYEEEE. Unmatched junction bases numbered 11, after V lost 0 bases and J lost 5 bases. The CDR3 totals 16 residues. CDR3 DNA sequence: TGTGCCAGCAGCTTGGCCGGGGAGACAGGGATTGACGAGCAGTACTTC. This translates into CASSLAGETGIDEQYF.

This chain joins TRBV28 and TRBJ1-2; 8 nucleotides align to TRBD1. The CDR3 loop spans 15 amino acids. V shed 5 bases and J 8 bases; nucleotides not matched to a gene: 13. Germline V gene data show CDR1 as MDHEN and CDR2 as SYDVKM. DNA for the CDR3: TGTGCCAGCAGTAAATCCCCGGACAGGGCGGTAGGCTACACCTTC. Its protein product is CASSKSPDRAVGYTF.

To note about this clone: Other DNA sequences of this sample code for an identical CDR3. V gene TRBV5-1 combines with J gene TRBJ2-5, with 10 nucleotides matching TRBD2. The CDR3 spans 14 residues. Germline loops: CDR1 SGHRS, CDR2 YFSETQ. Losses at the gene ends were 3 bases for V and 5 bases for J; bases not matched to a gene: 4. The CDR3, as DNA: TGCGCCAGCAGCTCTGGACTAGCGGAGGAGACCCAGTACTTC. It encodes CASSSGLAEETQYF.

V gene TRBV4-1 combines with J gene TRBJ1-6; D remains ambiguous. CDR3 length: 15 residues. Germline V lookup: CDR1 MGHRA, CDR2 YSYEKL. The V and J ends lost 0 bases and 8 bases respectively, with 11 bases between them. In DNA form, the CDR3 reads TGCGCCAGCAGCCAAGATTACGTTCCGGATTCACCCCTCCACTTT. Its protein is CASSQDYVPDSPLHF.

This chain joins TRBV7-6 and TRBJ2-7, with 7 bases identical to TRBD1. Germline assignment: CDR1 SGHVS and CDR2 FNYEAQ. V was clipped by 5 bases and J by 7 bases; unmatched bases: 14. CDR3 length: 15 amino acids. CDR3 amino acids: CASSLGSTGVFEQYF. CDR3 sequence (DNA): TGTGCCAGCAGCCTCGGGTCTACAGGGGTTTTTGAGCAGTACTTC.

This clone is judged medium-sized. The CDR3 DNA reads as TGCAGCGTTGTCGGGTGGGGACTAGCGGGGGCCCACTCCTACAATGAGCAGTTCTTC. This encodes CSVVGWGLAGAHSYNEQFF. J is TRBJ2-1 and V is TRBV29-1, with TRBD2 matching 14 bases. The CDR3 covers 19 residues. V gave up 4 bases and J gave up 0 bases; unmatched junction bases: 11. Germline V gene data show CDR1 as SQVTM and CDR2 as ANQGSEA.

This chain uses TRBV4-2 with TRBJ1-4; 7 positions match TRBD1. Germline V gene lookup returns CDR1 LGHNA and CDR2 YNFKEQ. CDR3 length: 15 amino acids. With V trimmed by 0 bases and J by 7 bases, 5 bases remained unmatched. CDR3 bases: TGTGCCAGCAGCCAAGAGGGGACAGTGGGTGAAAAACTGTTTTTT. Amino acid sequence: CASSQEGTVGEKLFF.

The chain links TRBV9 to TRBJ2-5, with 10 bases that match TRBD1. This CDR3 comprises 16 residues. The V segment lost 3 bases and the J segment 2 bases; nucleotides outside the gene matches: 7. Germline CDR1 is SGDLS and CDR2 is YYNGEE. Written as DNA, the CDR3 is TGTGCCAGCAGCGCGAGGGACAGGGGATTACAAGAGACCCAGTACTTC. Protein sequence: CASSARDRGLQETQYF. Full variable domain (outside the CDR3, taken from reference TRBV9 and TRBJ2-5): DSGVTQTPKHLITATGQRVTLRCSPRSGDLSVYWYQQSLDQGLQFLIQYYNGEERAKGNILERFSAQQFPDLHSELNLSSLELGDSALYFCASSARDRGLQETQYFGPGTRLLVL.

This chain uses TRBV24-1 with TRBJ1-2, with a weak D call TRBD1 (5 bases). The ends were cut back, 2 bases at V and 6 bases at J, with 9 bases in the middle. Germline assignment: CDR1 KGHDR and CDR2 SFDVKD. The CDR3 totals 13 residues. DNA for the CDR3: TGTGCCACCAGTGATTACGGAGGGGATGGCTACACCTTC. As protein: CATSDYGGDGYTF.

This chain joins TRBV12-3 or TRBV12-4 and TRBJ2-2, with D possibly matching TRBD1 (6 bases). There are 13 residues in the CDR3. Trimming removed 6 bases at V and 2 bases at J, with 7 bases between. Here the CDR3 DNA reads TGTGCCAGCAGACAGGGCAACACCGGGGAGCTGTTTTTT. This encodes CASRQGNTGELFF.

The rearrangement joins TRBV28 to TRBJ1-1; tentative D call: TRBD1 (6 bases). Germline-derived CDR1 and CDR2 are MDHEN and SYDVKM. The CDR3 covers 15 residues. The ends were cut back, 3 bases at V and 1 base at J, with 12 bases in the middle. CDR3 in DNA: TGTGCCAGCAGTTTCTCGACAGGAGGGAACACTGAAGCTTTCTTT. It yields the protein CASSFSTGGNTEAFF.

The chain combines TRBV2 with TRBJ2-5; maybe TRBD2 (7 bases). CDR1 SNHLY and CDR2 FYNNEI come from the germline V gene. Trimming removed 3 bases from V and 5 bases from J, with 10 bases in between. The CDR3 contains 13 residues. Here the CDR3 DNA reads TGTGCCAGCAGTGAGGGGGGGCAGGAGACCCAGTACTTC. This gives the protein CASSEGGQETQYF.

This sequence joins TRBV19 and TRBJ1-1; D call uncertain. Germline assignment: CDR1 LNHDA and CDR2 SQIVND (reference sequence). The length of the CDR3 is 15 residues. Trimming took 0 bases from V and 5 from J, leaving 13 bases between them. CDR3 protein: CASSIEASVFTEAFF. The CDR3 coding sequence is TGTGCCAGTAGTATAGAGGCCAGCGTCTTTACTGAAGCTTTCTTT.

This clone was counted between two and nine times. This sequence joins TRBV4-1 and TRBJ1-3; 7 bases fit TRBD1. The J segment lost 1 base and the V segment lost 4 bases, leaving 13 bases of the junction unmatched. The CDR3 is 18 amino acids. CDR1 and CDR2 from the germline V gene are MGHRA and YSYEKL. The CDR3 region is CASSRFRQGEVSGNTIYF. The CDR3 DNA reads TGCGCCAGCAGCCGGTTTCGACAGGGAGAGGTTTCTGGAAACACCATATATTTT.

J is TRBJ1-2 and V is TRBV29-1; perhaps TRBD1 as D (6 bases). Per germline, CDR1 SQVTM and CDR2 ANQGSEA. This CDR3 has 12 residues. Trimming left V 4 bases short and J 4 bases short, with 10 bases between. Here the CDR3 DNA reads TGCAGCGTTGCTAGGGACACCTATGGCTACACCTTC. As protein: CSVARDTYGYTF. Variable domain in full (rest from reference TRBV29-1 and TRBJ1-2): SAVISQKPSRDICQRGTSLTIQCQVDSQVTMMFWYRQQPGQSLTLIATANQGSEATYESGFVIDKFPISRPNLTFSTLTVSNMSPEDSSIYLCSVARDTYGYTFGSGTRLTVV.

This clone was counted between two and nine times. The chain has TRBV5-6 and TRBJ1-6; a weak D match, TRBD1 (5 bases). Germline values: CDR1 SGHDT, CDR2 YYEEEE. The germline V and J ends were trimmed by 0 bases and 7 bases, with 14 bases remaining between them. The CDR3 consists of 16 residues. CDR3 amino acids: CASSLDYLQANSPLHF. For the CDR3, the DNA is TGTGCCAGCAGCTTGGATTACCTACAGGCGAATTCACCCCTCCACTTT.

The rearrangement links TRBV7-9 to TRBJ2-3; 8 bases line up with TRBD1. Germline trimming cut 10 bases from V and 4 bases from J; bases unmatched to any gene: 7. Germline assignment: CDR1 SEHNR and CDR2 FQNEAQ (reference sequence). The CDR3 length is 13 residues. CDR3 in DNA: TGTGCCACGGCAGGGGGCGGCTCAGATACGCAGTATTTT. Translated, it gives CATAGGGSDTQYF.

This clone was seen once. The chain combines TRBV7-8 with TRBJ1-2; D is uncertain. The CDR3 sequence is 15 residues long. Germline CDR1 is SGHVS and CDR2 is FQNEAQ. Trimming removed 4 bases at V and 0 bases at J, with 12 bases between. The CDR3 is CASSSLVGANYGYTF. Written as DNA, the CDR3 is TGTGCCAGCAGCTCGCTAGTCGGGGCTAACTATGGCTACACCTTC. The complete variable domain, with remaining parts taken from reference TRBV7-8 and TRBJ1-2, reads GAGVSQSPRYKVAKRGQDVALRCDPISGHVSLFWYQQALGQGPEFLTYFQNEAQLDKSGLPSDRFFAERPEGSVSTLKIQRTQQEDSAVYLCASSSLVGANYGYTFGSGTRLTVV.

The chain links TRBV3-1 (or the pseudogene TRBV3-2) to TRBJ2-6, with 7 bases identical to TRBD1. CDR3 length: 18 residues. After removal of 2 bases from V and 5 bases from J, the junction contained 12 bases not matched to a gene. CDR1 LGHDT and CDR2 YNNKEL come from the germline V gene (reference sequence). The CDR3 spells CASSQTPTLTGRANVLTF. The CDR3 DNA follows: TGTGCCAGCAGCCAAACCCCTACCCTGACAGGGAGGGCCAACGTCCTGACTTTC.

The genes are TRBV5-8 and TRBJ1-5; D gene ambiguous. V was cut by 2 bases and J by 0 bases, with 9 bases left in between. Germline V gene sequence: CDR1 SGHTS, CDR2 YDEGEE. The CDR3 runs to 15 residues. This CDR3 is CASSFPVISNQPQHF. The CDR3 region has the DNA TGTGCCAGCAGCTTCCCGGTTATTAGCAATCAGCCCCAGCATTTT.

The rearrangement links TRBV10-3 to TRBJ1-1; possible D gene TRBD1, 6 bases. The CDR3 consists of 13 residues. The V and J ends lost 8 bases and 0 bases respectively, with 10 bases between them. The germline gives CDR1 ENHRY, CDR2 SYGVKD. CDR3 protein: CAISTGMNTEAFF. The CDR3, as DNA: TGTGCCATCTCGACAGGAATGAACACTGAAGCTTTCTTT.